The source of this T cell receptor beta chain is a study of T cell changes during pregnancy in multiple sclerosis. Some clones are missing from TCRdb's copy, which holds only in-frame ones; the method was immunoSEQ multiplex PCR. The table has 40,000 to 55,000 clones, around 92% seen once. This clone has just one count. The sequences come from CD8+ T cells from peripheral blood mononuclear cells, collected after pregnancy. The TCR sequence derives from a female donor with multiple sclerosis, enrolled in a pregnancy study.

The CDR3 nucleotides read TGTGCCAGCAGCCAAGATTCAGGGGCCCAATATCAGCCCCAGCATTTT. Translated, it gives CASSQDSGAQYQPQHF. The chain uses TRBV4-2 and TRBJ1-5; tentative D call: TRBD1 (6 bases). The CDR3 runs to 16 residues. The V gene's germline CDR1 is LGHNA and CDR2 YNFKEQ. Trimming pared 0 bases from V and 5 bases from J, leaving 14 bases between.